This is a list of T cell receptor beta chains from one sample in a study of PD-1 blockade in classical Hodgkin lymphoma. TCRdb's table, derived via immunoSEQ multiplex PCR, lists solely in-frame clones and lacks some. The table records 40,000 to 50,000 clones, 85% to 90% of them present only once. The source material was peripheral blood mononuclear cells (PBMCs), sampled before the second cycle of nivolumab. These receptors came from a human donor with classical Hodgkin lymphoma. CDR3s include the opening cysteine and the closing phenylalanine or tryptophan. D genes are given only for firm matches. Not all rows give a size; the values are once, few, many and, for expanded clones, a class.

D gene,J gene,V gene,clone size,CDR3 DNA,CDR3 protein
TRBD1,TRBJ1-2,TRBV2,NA,TGTGCCAGCACCGCCCCGGGACAGATCTCCTATGGCTACACCTTC,CASTAPGQISYGYTF
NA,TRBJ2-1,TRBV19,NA,TGTGCCAGTAGTATCCGGGGTTCCTCCTACAATGAGCAGTTCTTC,CASSIRGSSYNEQFF
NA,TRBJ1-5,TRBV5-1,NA,TGCGCCAGCAGCTCGCAGGGAAATCAGCCCCAGCATTTT,CASSSQGNQPQHF
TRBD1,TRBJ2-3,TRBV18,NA,TGTGCCAGCTCACCCGCGACAAGGGGGCTGAGCACAGATACGCAGTATTTT,CASSPATRGLSTDTQYF
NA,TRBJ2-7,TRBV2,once,TGTGCCAGCATCTACGGAGGGGGACCCTACGAGCAGTACTTC,CASIYGGGPYEQYF
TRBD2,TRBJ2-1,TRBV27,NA,TGTGCCAGCAGTTTATTTGGACTAGCGGGAGGTGGGAGGCTGGATGAGCAGTTCTTC,CASSLFGLAGGGRLDEQFF
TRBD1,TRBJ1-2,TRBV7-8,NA,TGTGCCAGCAGCCCGGGACAGGACTATGGCTACACCTTC,CASSPGQDYGYTF
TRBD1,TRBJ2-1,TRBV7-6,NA,TGTGCCAGCAGCACCCCACAGGGGAGAACCTACAATGAGCAGTTCTTC,CASSTPQGRTYNEQFF
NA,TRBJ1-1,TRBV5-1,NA,TGCGCCAGCAGCTTGGGCCTATGGGAGACTAACACTGAAGCTTTCTTT,CASSLGLWETNTEAFF
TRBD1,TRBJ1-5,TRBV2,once,TGTGCCAGCAGAGTGGACAGGGGTGACAATCAGCCCCAGCATTTT,CASRVDRGDNQPQHF
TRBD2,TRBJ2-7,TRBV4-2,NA,TGTGCCAGCAGCCTAGCGGGGGCCCAATCCTACGAGCAGTACTTC,CASSLAGAQSYEQYF
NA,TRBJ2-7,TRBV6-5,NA,TGTGCCAGCAGTAGGACAGCCACATCAGACGAGCAGTACTTC,CASSRTATSDEQYF
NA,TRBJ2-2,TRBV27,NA,TGTGCCAGCAGTTTGGGAGGAACCACGAACACCGGGGAGCTGTTTTTT,CASSLGGTTNTGELFF
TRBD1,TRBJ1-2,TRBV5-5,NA,TGTGCCAGCAGAGAGGTCCTTGGACAGGGTGGCTATGGCTACACCTTC,CASREVLGQGGYGYTF
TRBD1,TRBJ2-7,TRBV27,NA,TGTGCCAGCAGTTCCGGGACAGGGGGAGGCTACGAGCAGTACTTC,CASSSGTGGGYEQYF
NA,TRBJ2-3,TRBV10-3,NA,TGTGCCATCAGTGGGGGACGGGTCACAGATACGCAGTATTTT,CAISGGRVTDTQYF
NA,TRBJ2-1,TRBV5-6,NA,TGTGCCAGCAGCTCTCAATGGGCTGGGTCGACGTTCTTC,CASSSQWAGSTFF
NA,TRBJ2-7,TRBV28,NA,TGTGCCAGCAGAGGGGGGGGAGGGGATTCCGGGTACTTC,CASRGGGGDSGYF
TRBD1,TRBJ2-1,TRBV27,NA,TGTGCCAGCAGCACAGGGGCGGAGCAGTTCTTC,CASSTGAEQFF
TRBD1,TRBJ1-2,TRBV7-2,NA,TGTGCCAGCAGCTTAGCAGGGGACAGAGACGAGGGCTACACCTTC,CASSLAGDRDEGYTF
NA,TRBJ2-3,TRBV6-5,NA,TGTGCCAGCAGTCCCCGACAGTCGCGGGATACGCAGTATTTT,CASSPRQSRDTQYF
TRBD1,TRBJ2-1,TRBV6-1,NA,TGTGCCAGCGCGCCGACAGGGGGAACCTACAATGAGCAGTTCTTC,CASAPTGGTYNEQFF
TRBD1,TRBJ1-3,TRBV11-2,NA,TGTGCCAGCAGCCCGTGGGACAGCGGAAACACCATATATTTT,CASSPWDSGNTIYF
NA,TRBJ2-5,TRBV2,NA,TGTGCCAGCAGTGATGGGCAGCCCCCAAGAACCCAGTACTTC,CASSDGQPPRTQYF